These 8 T cell receptor beta chains share one sample of origin, sequenced in a study of breast tumors, draining lymph nodes, adjacent tissues. Samples came from axillary lymph nodes draining the breast cancer. TCRdb re-derived calls from the multiplex PCR reads in MiXCR, one entry per CDR3 protein. The sample carries under 150,000 distinct CDR3 sequences, approximately 21% recorded once. The sequenced sample was axillary lymph node tissue. The source of these receptors is a female donor with breast cancer. Some clones in this sample may be carry-over from other donors' samples.

In this sample, this clonotype turned up many times. The chain couples TRBV3-1 to TRBJ2-3; D remains ambiguous. The CDR3 contains 15 residues. The V and J ends lost 1 base and 0 bases respectively, with 8 bases between them. Germline V gene data show CDR1 as LGHDT and CDR2 as YNNKEL (reference sequence). The DNA for the CDR3 is TGTGCCAGCAGCCAAGGTGACCTAAGCACAGATACGCAGTATTTT. The encoded protein is CASSQGDLSTDTQYF.

Points on this clonotype: This may be a read error: a much more frequent sequence differs by one nucleotide. The chain couples TRBV9 to TRBJ2-5; D uncertain. The V end was cut by 6 bases, the J end by 5 bases, with 11 bases between. The length of the CDR3 is 12 residues. Germline lookup yields CDR1 SGDLS and CDR2 YYNGEE. This CDR3 reads CASNRGGETQYF. CDR3 DNA sequence: TGTGCCAGCAACCGCGGTGGGGAGACCCAGTACTTC.

This clonotype appeared many times. The V and J genes are TRBV12-3 or TRBV12-4 and TRBJ2-7; D call uncertain. The CDR3 spans 14 residues. Trimming left V 3 bases short and J 4 bases short, with 13 bases between. Here the CDR3 reads CASSFSAMVYEQYF. CDR3 bases: TGTGCCAGCAGTTTTTCAGCGATGGTTTACGAGCAGTACTTC.

This clonotype appeared many times. The rearrangement links TRBV20-1 to TRBJ2-7; D is possibly TRBD1 (6 bases). The CDR3 is 16 amino acids. Germline assignment: CDR1 DFQATT and CDR2 SNEGSKA (reference sequence). Trimming removed 6 bases from V and 3 bases from J, with 24 bases in between. The CDR3 bases are TGCAGTGCCGGCTTGCCACAGGGTCGCTCCATCTACGAGCAGTACTTC. It is translated as CSAGLPQGRSIYEQYF.

As to this clonotype: A much larger clone differs by one base, so this may be a read error. The rearrangement joins TRBV19 to TRBJ2-1; D gene unclear. Trimming stripped 6 bases from V and 2 bases from J, with 11 bases between. The CDR3 contains 14 residues. The germline V gene encodes CDR1 LNHDA and CDR2 SQIVND (reference sequence). CDR3 coding DNA: TGTGCCAGTAGACTCATGGGGACCTACAATGAGCAGTTCTTC. Protein sequence: CASRLMGTYNEQFF.

This clonotype was counted at least ten times. This chain connects TRBV5-1 to TRBJ2-1; 7 bases align to TRBD2. Germline loops: CDR1 SGHRS, CDR2 YFSETQ. V lost 2 bases to trimming and J lost 7 bases; unmatched junction nucleotides: 12. The CDR3 totals 16 residues. This CDR3 is CASSFVGEGLENEQFF. In DNA form, the CDR3 reads TGCGCCAGCAGCTTTGTCGGGGAGGGACTTGAGAATGAGCAGTTCTTC.

At least ten counts were recorded for this clonotype. The chain is built from TRBV12-3 or TRBV12-4 and TRBJ2-3; D is perhaps TRBD1 (6 bases). V was clipped by 5 bases and J by 1 base, with 16 bases between them. The CDR3 has 16 residues. The CDR3 loop is CASSLGGNSGTDTQYF. The CDR3 DNA is TGTGCCAGCAGTCTAGGGGGAAATAGCGGCACAGATACGCAGTATTTT.

In its sample, this clonotype was seen many times. J is TRBJ2-5 and V is TRBV6-5, with a possible D match to TRBD2 (5 bases). The CDR3 spans 13 residues. CDR1 MNHEY and CDR2 SVGAGI come from the germline V gene. With 8 bases removed from V and 1 base from J, the gap between germline ends came to 11 bases. As DNA, the CDR3 is TGTGCCAGCGGGGTGAGGGCCCAAGAGACCCAGTACTTC. Amino acids: CASGVRAQETQYF.